Listed below are T cell receptor beta chains from one sample, sequenced in a study of long-term antiretroviral therapy in people with HIV. Assay used: immunoSEQ multiplex PCR; TCRdb lists only in-frame clones, some missing. The sample yields fewer than 25,000 clones, 65% to 90% seen once. Source: unsorted PBMCs, taken 1.2 years after starting antiretroviral therapy. These receptors all come from a man aged 45-65 years with HIV. The CDR3 runs from the conserved cysteine through the conserved F or W. A D gene is named only where the DNA matches it firmly. The size entry is marked missing in some rows and otherwise reads once, few, many or a size class.

j_gene: TRBJ1-3; len: 13; abundance: .; v_gene: TRBV4-3; d_gene: .; CDR3aa: CASSQGVGNTIYF; CDR3nt: TGCGCCAGCAGCCAGGGGGTAGGAAACACCATATATTTT
j_gene: TRBJ2-5; len: 15; abundance: .; v_gene: TRBV10-3; d_gene: TRBD2; CDR3aa: CAISADGTSAETQYF; CDR3nt: TGTGCCATCAGTGCGGACGGGACTAGCGCAGAGACCCAGTACTTC
j_gene: TRBJ2-1; len: 13; abundance: once; v_gene: TRBV6-5; d_gene: TRBD2; CDR3aa: CASSYGGGGEQFF; CDR3nt: TGTGCCAGCAGTTACGGGGGGGGTGGTGAGCAGTTCTTC
j_gene: TRBJ2-6; len: 17; abundance: .; v_gene: TRBV28; d_gene: TRBD1; CDR3aa: CASRLTGSPSGANVLTF; CDR3nt: TGTGCCAGCAGGCTGACAGGGTCCCCCTCTGGGGCCAACGTCCTGACTTTC
j_gene: TRBJ2-2; len: 14; abundance: .; v_gene: TRBV9; d_gene: .; CDR3aa: CASSGGANTGELFF; CDR3nt: TGTGCCAGCAGCGGCGGGGCTAACACCGGGGAGCTGTTTTTT
j_gene: TRBJ2-7; len: 11; abundance: .; v_gene: TRBV30; d_gene: .; CDR3aa: CAWSTSVEQYF; CDR3nt: TGTGCCTGGAGTACCTCGGTCGAGCAGTACTTC
j_gene: TRBJ1-6; len: 13; abundance: few; v_gene: TRBV18; d_gene: .; CDR3aa: CASSSTDNSPLHF; CDR3nt: TGTGCCAGCTCATCGACAGACAATTCACCCCTCCACTTT
j_gene: TRBJ1-5; len: 14; abundance: .; v_gene: TRBV2; d_gene: TRBD1; CDR3aa: CASSDGQDNQPQHF; CDR3nt: TGTGCCAGCAGTGACGGACAGGACAATCAGCCCCAGCATTTT
j_gene: TRBJ2-2; len: 14; abundance: few; v_gene: TRBV7-3; d_gene: .; CDR3aa: CASSLTLKTGELFF; CDR3nt: TGTGCCAGCAGCTTAACCCTAAAGACCGGGGAGCTGTTTTTT
j_gene: TRBJ2-1; len: 15; abundance: .; v_gene: TRBV6-5; d_gene: TRBD2; CDR3aa: CASSWTSGSYNEQFF; CDR3nt: TGTGCCAGCAGTTGGACTAGCGGCTCCTACAATGAGCAGTTCTTC
j_gene: TRBJ2-5; len: 14; abundance: .; v_gene: TRBV2; d_gene: .; CDR3aa: CASRFRGDQETQYF; CDR3nt: TGTGCCAGCAGATTTAGGGGGGACCAAGAGACCCAGTACTTC
j_gene: TRBJ1-1; len: 9; abundance: .; v_gene: TRBV7-2; d_gene: .; CDR3aa: CAVGTEAFF; CDR3nt: TGTGCCGTGGGCACTGAAGCTTTCTTT
j_gene: TRBJ1-1; len: 14; abundance: .; v_gene: TRBV7-3; d_gene: .; CDR3aa: CASSPAGGITEAFF; CDR3nt: TGTGCCAGCAGCCCCGCGGGGGGTATCACTGAAGCTTTCTTT
j_gene: TRBJ1-3; len: 12; abundance: .; v_gene: TRBV2; d_gene: .; CDR3aa: CASRSTGNTIYF; CDR3nt: TGTGCCAGCCGATCGACTGGAAACACCATATATTTT
j_gene: TRBJ2-3; len: 16; abundance: .; v_gene: TRBV27; d_gene: .; CDR3aa: CASRTTDRRFADTQYF; CDR3nt: TGTGCCAGCAGGACCACCGACAGAAGATTTGCAGATACGCAGTATTTT
j_gene: TRBJ2-1; len: 14; abundance: .; v_gene: TRBV28; d_gene: .; CDR3aa: CASSPMSGYNEQFF; CDR3nt: TGTGCCAGCAGCCCCATGTCCGGATACAATGAGCAGTTCTTC
j_gene: TRBJ1-1; len: 14; abundance: .; v_gene: TRBV5-1; d_gene: .; CDR3aa: CASSLDQGNTEAFF; CDR3nt: TGCGCCAGCAGCTTGGATCAGGGTAACACTGAAGCTTTCTTT
j_gene: TRBJ1-1; len: 15; abundance: .; v_gene: TRBV6-5; d_gene: .; CDR3aa: CASSYSERVGGEAFF; CDR3nt: TGTGCCAGCAGTTACTCCGAGAGGGTGGGTGGTGAAGCTTTCTTT
j_gene: TRBJ2-2; len: 18; abundance: .; v_gene: TRBV18; d_gene: .; CDR3aa: CASSPSTGRPWMTGELFF; CDR3nt: TGTGCCAGCTCACCATCAACAGGACGCCCATGGATGACCGGGGAGCTGTTTTTT
j_gene: TRBJ2-6; len: 15; abundance: .; v_gene: TRBV30; d_gene: .; CDR3aa: CAWKHLRGGANVLTF; CDR3nt: TGTGCCTGGAAACACCTGCGGGGTGGGGCCAACGTCCTGACTTTC
j_gene: TRBJ2-2; len: 15; abundance: once; v_gene: TRBV7-7; d_gene: .; CDR3aa: CASSSTRGATGELFF; CDR3nt: TGTGCTAGCAGCTCAACTCGTGGGGCTACCGGGGAGCTGTTTTTT
j_gene: TRBJ2-7; len: 15; abundance: .; v_gene: TRBV7-9; d_gene: .; CDR3aa: CASSLDVGDSKEQYF; CDR3nt: TGTGCCAGCAGCTTAGATGTAGGGGACTCTAAGGAGCAGTACTTC
j_gene: TRBJ2-4; len: 17; abundance: .; v_gene: TRBV28; d_gene: .; CDR3aa: CASSLPGRASAKNIQYF; CDR3nt: TGTGCCAGCAGTTTGCCCGGTAGAGCCTCAGCCAAAAACATTCAGTACTTC
j_gene: TRBJ1-1; len: 11; abundance: .; v_gene: TRBV20-1; d_gene: .; CDR3aa: CSATEGTEAFF; CDR3nt: TGCAGTGCAACAGAGGGCACTGAAGCTTTCTTT
j_gene: TRBJ2-1; len: 14; abundance: .; v_gene: TRBV6-6; d_gene: .; CDR3aa: CASMGASSYNEQFF; CDR3nt: TGTGCCAGCATGGGGGCTAGCTCCTACAATGAGCAGTTCTTC
j_gene: TRBJ2-2; len: 15; abundance: .; v_gene: TRBV28; d_gene: TRBD2; CDR3aa: CASSLSGTRTGELFF; CDR3nt: TGTGCCAGCAGTTTATCCGGGACTAGGACCGGGGAGCTGTTTTTT
j_gene: TRBJ2-5; len: 15; abundance: .; v_gene: TRBV18; d_gene: .; CDR3aa: CASSGTLSRTETQYF; CDR3nt: TGTGCCAGCTCAGGCACACTCTCTAGGACGGAGACCCAGTACTTC
j_gene: TRBJ1-2; len: 14; abundance: few; v_gene: TRBV28; d_gene: TRBD1; CDR3aa: CASSFRTGYYGYTF; CDR3nt: TGTGCCAGCAGTTTCCGGACAGGTTACTATGGCTACACCTTC
j_gene: TRBJ2-1; len: 17; abundance: .; v_gene: TRBV14; d_gene: TRBD2; CDR3aa: CASSQPSGGAGYNEQFF; CDR3nt: TGTGCCAGCAGCCAACCAAGCGGGGGGGCTGGGTACAATGAGCAGTTCTTC
j_gene: TRBJ2-7; len: 11; abundance: .; v_gene: TRBV19; d_gene: .; CDR3aa: CASSTGREQYF; CDR3nt: TGTGCCAGTAGTACGGGGCGCGAGCAGTACTTC
j_gene: TRBJ2-2; len: 12; abundance: once; v_gene: TRBV30; d_gene: .; CDR3aa: CAWRQELRELFF; CDR3nt: TGTGCCTGGAGGCAGGAGTTACGGGAGCTGTTTTTT
j_gene: TRBJ2-7; len: 15; abundance: .; v_gene: TRBV7-2; d_gene: .; CDR3aa: CASSRLPTGLGEQYF; CDR3nt: TGTGCCAGCAGCCGACTACCGACAGGCCTCGGGGAGCAGTACTTC
j_gene: TRBJ2-1; len: 13; abundance: .; v_gene: TRBV30; d_gene: TRBD1; CDR3aa: CAWSADRMNEQFF; CDR3nt: TGTGCCTGGAGTGCGGACAGGATGAATGAGCAGTTCTTC
j_gene: TRBJ2-6; len: 18; abundance: .; v_gene: TRBV6-4; d_gene: .; CDR3aa: CASSSTEVVGSGANVLTF; CDR3nt: TGTGCCAGCAGCTCGACAGAAGTTGTCGGGTCTGGGGCCAACGTCCTGACTTTC
j_gene: TRBJ2-7; len: 12; abundance: .; v_gene: TRBV19; d_gene: .; CDR3aa: CASSPSGGIRYF; CDR3nt: TGTGCCAGTAGTCCGAGTGGGGGTATTCGGTACTTC
j_gene: TRBJ2-7; len: 15; abundance: .; v_gene: TRBV4-3; d_gene: .; CDR3aa: CASSQDFGVSYEQYF; CDR3nt: TGCGCCAGCAGCCAAGATTTCGGGGTATCCTACGAGCAGTACTTC
j_gene: TRBJ2-1; len: 13; abundance: .; v_gene: TRBV9; d_gene: .; CDR3aa: CASSPSEGNEQFF; CDR3nt: TGTGCCAGCAGCCCCAGTGAGGGCAATGAGCAGTTCTTC
j_gene: TRBJ2-7; len: 13; abundance: .; v_gene: TRBV29-1; d_gene: .; CDR3aa: CSVEIIQGYEQYF; CDR3nt: TGCAGCGTTGAAATAATACAGGGCTACGAGCAGTACTTC
j_gene: TRBJ1-2; len: 12; abundance: few; v_gene: TRBV19; d_gene: .; CDR3aa: CASSIGMAGYTF; CDR3nt: TGTGCCAGTAGTATAGGGATGGCTGGCTACACCTTC
j_gene: TRBJ1-1; len: 16; abundance: once; v_gene: TRBV4-1; d_gene: .; CDR3aa: CASSQRGGSGNTEAFF; CDR3nt: TGCGCCAGCAGCCAAAGGGGTGGGTCGGGGAACACTGAAGCTTTCTTT
j_gene: TRBJ1-1; len: 13; abundance: once; v_gene: TRBV5-4; d_gene: .; CDR3aa: CASSLRSYTEAFF; CDR3nt: TGTGCCAGCAGCTTGAGAAGTTACACTGAAGCTTTCTTT
j_gene: TRBJ1-6; len: 18; abundance: .; v_gene: TRBV4-3; d_gene: .; CDR3aa: CASSQDRPGVSYNSPLHF; CDR3nt: TGCGCCAGCAGCCAAGATAGGCCGGGAGTCTCCTATAATTCACCCCTCCACTTT
j_gene: TRBJ2-7; len: 15; abundance: .; v_gene: TRBV7-2; d_gene: TRBD1; CDR3aa: CASSASYRDSYEQYF; CDR3nt: TGTGCCAGCAGCGCCTCGTACCGGGACAGCTACGAGCAGTACTTC
j_gene: TRBJ1-5; len: 14; abundance: .; v_gene: TRBV7-8; d_gene: TRBD1; CDR3aa: CASSATGVNQPQHF; CDR3nt: TGTGCCAGCAGCGCGACAGGGGTGAATCAGCCCCAGCATTTT
j_gene: TRBJ2-7; len: 15; abundance: .; v_gene: TRBV19; d_gene: .; CDR3aa: CASSIGGRQKDEQYF; CDR3nt: TGTGCCAGTAGTATTGGGGGTCGACAGAAGGACGAGCAGTACTTC
j_gene: TRBJ2-1; len: 16; abundance: .; v_gene: TRBV4-1; d_gene: TRBD1; CDR3aa: CASSHRTGAARNEQFF; CDR3nt: TGCGCCAGCAGCCACCGGACAGGGGCCGCAAGGAATGAGCAGTTCTTC
j_gene: TRBJ1-6; len: 15; abundance: .; v_gene: TRBV9; d_gene: TRBD1; CDR3aa: CASSVGDRGNSPLHF; CDR3nt: TGTGCCAGCAGCGTAGGGGACAGGGGTAATTCACCCCTCCACTTT
j_gene: TRBJ2-7; len: 14; abundance: .; v_gene: TRBV6-5; d_gene: .; CDR3aa: CASSLGTSTNEQYF; CDR3nt: TGTGCCAGCAGTCTTGGGACAAGTACCAACGAGCAGTACTTC
j_gene: TRBJ1-2; len: 13; abundance: .; v_gene: TRBV30; d_gene: .; CDR3aa: CAWSLGANYGYTF; CDR3nt: TGTGCCTGGAGTCTAGGGGCGAACTATGGCTACACCTTC
j_gene: TRBJ2-5; len: 16; abundance: few; v_gene: TRBV21-1; d_gene: .; CDR3aa: CASSKVMIRGGKTQYF; CDR3nt: TGTGCCAGCAGCAAAGTAATGATAAGGGGCGGAAAGACCCAGTACTTC